The 7 T cell receptor beta chains below come from one sample, sequenced in a study of immune heterogeneity within non-small cell lung tumors. A multiplex PCR containing 32 V primers and 13 J primers was used to amplify TCR beta CDR3. TCRdb reprocessed the multiplex PCR reads via MiXCR and lists one record per CDR3 protein. This table holds 6,000 to 8,500 distinct CDR3 sequences, 20% to 25% found once. Bulk tumor genomic DNA served as template, at around 600 ng per sample. Multiple widely separated biopsies were taken from each primary tumor at surgery. Undergoing curative surgery were patients whose non-small cell lung cancer was untreated and newly diagnosed. The sequencing sample was made of lung tumor tissue. Receptor source: a man in his 60s with non-small cell lung cancer.

Relative to its sample, this clonotype is medium-sized (0.01 to 0.1%). The rearrangement uses TRBV20-1 and TRBJ2-7; D remains unclear. The CDR3 length is 16 residues. Germline V gene data show CDR1 as DFQATT and CDR2 as SNEGSKA (reference sequence). V was pared by 0 bases and J by 1 base, with 16 bases between. The CDR3 spells CSARDLPSTSSYEQYF. In nucleotides, the CDR3 is TGCAGTGCTAGAGATCTTCCCAGCACTTCATCCTACGAGCAGTACTTC.

This clonotype was seen a handful of times. A read error may account for a junction end that differs from germline. The V gene is TRBV29-1, the J gene TRBJ1-4, with 8 bases fitting TRBD1. The CDR3 extends over 13 amino acids. Germline lookup yields CDR1 SQVTM and CDR2 ANQGSEA. CDR3 residues: CSVLQGGSEKLYF. Written as DNA, the CDR3 is TGCAGCGTTTTACAGGGGGGAAGTGAAAAACTGTATTTT.

This clonotype is classed as medium-sized. This chain links TRBV28 with TRBJ2-1; 9 positions agree with TRBD2. The germline gives CDR1 MDHEN, CDR2 SYDVKM. This CDR3 is 14 amino acids long. Germline trimming cut 3 bases from V and 5 bases from J; bases unmatched to any gene: 2. CDR3 sequence: CASSFAGGDNEQFF. The DNA of the CDR3 is TGTGCCAGCAGTTTTGCGGGAGGGGACAATGAGCAGTTCTTC.

By sample fraction, this clonotype is medium-sized. V usage is TRBV27 and J usage is TRBJ2-3; D possibly corresponds to TRBD1 (6 bases). Per germline, CDR1 MNHEY and CDR2 SMNVEV (reference sequence). Trimming pared 3 bases from V and 6 bases from J, leaving 13 bases between. The CDR3 has 14 amino acids. The CDR3 loop reads CASSFLGRGDTQYF. CDR3 coding DNA: TGTGCCAGCAGTTTTCTGGGAAGGGGGGATACGCAGTATTTT.

This clonotype is classed as medium-sized (0.01 to 0.1%). The DNA of the CDR3 is TGTGCCAGCAGCTCTCCCGGGACAGGGTCTCTGAACACCGGGGAGCTGTTTTTT. This gives the protein CASSSPGTGSLNTGELFF. The V call is TRBV7-9, the J call TRBJ2-2, with 9 positions matching TRBD1. Trimming cost V 4 bases and J 1 base; bases outside gene matches: 10. Germline values: CDR1 SEHNR, CDR2 FQNEAQ (reference sequence). The CDR3 is made up of 18 amino acids.

J is TRBJ2-3 and V is TRBV7-9, with 10 positions matching TRBD2. The CDR3 runs to 15 residues. Losses at the gene ends were 8 bases for V and 5 bases for J; bases not matched to a gene: 10. CDR1 SEHNR and CDR2 FQNEAQ come from the germline V gene (reference sequence). CDR3 DNA sequence: TGTGCCAGCGAGACTAGCGGGCGGGCGGAAGATACGCAGTATTTT. Translation: CASETSGRAEDTQYF.

This clonotype was detected many times. The rearrangement uses TRBV5-1 and TRBJ2-2; the D gene could be TRBD1 or TRBD2 (6 bases each). CDR1 SGHRS and CDR2 YFSETQ come from the germline V gene. Trimming stripped 2 bases from V and 7 bases from J, with 15 bases between. The CDR3 covers 15 residues. The CDR3, as DNA: TGCGCCAGCAGCTTCTCGGGGGCGCGAGTCGGGGAGCTGTTTTTT. This translates into CASSFSGARVGELFF.